The present entry profiles one T cell receptor (beta chain) with its context. Its specificity is not known. This entry belongs to a study of response to subunit inactivated influenza vaccine. The study, taken as a whole, reports: Seasonal influenza vaccination, on each occasion, was suggested by the authors to recruit few new T cells.

The CDR3 spans 17 residues. J was trimmed by 7 bases and V by 3 bases; bases with no gene match: 18. CDR1 SGHTA and CDR2 FQGNSA come from the germline V gene. TCRdb ran MiXCR on the RT-PCR reads and lists one entry per CDR3 protein. The sample lists some 800,000 distinct CDR3 sequences; over 20% were seen once. The chain uses TRBV7-2 and TRBJ2-7; 7 bases agree with TRBD2. The specimen was PBMCs from blood, collected 5 days after vaccination. This clonotype was sampled from a man aged 45-65 years who received an inactivated influenza vaccine. CDR3 protein: CASSFTNGGGPPREQYF. Here the CDR3 DNA reads TGTGCCAGCAGCTTTACTAATGGCGGGGGACCCCCGCGGGAGCAGTACTTC.